This TCR beta chain was profiled in a study of blood T cell repertoires in COVID-19. Sequencing used immunoSEQ multiplex PCR; TCRdb keeps in-frame clones, though not all of them. The sample yields about 200,000 clones, about 76% seen once. This CDR3 has 15 residues. V lost 8 bases and J lost 1, with 15 bases in between. Per the germline V gene, CDR1 is SNHLY and CDR2 is FYNNEI. The sequence derives from a woman aged 40 to 50 with COVID-19, enrolled during active disease. Sequenced input: peripheral blood. V is TRBV2 and J is TRBJ2-1; tentative D call: TRBD1 (6 bases). This chain's CDR3 is CASLGFRGSYNEQFF. CDR3 sequence (DNA): TGTGCCAGCTTAGGATTCAGGGGTTCCTACAATGAGCAGTTCTTC.